This TCR beta chain originates from a study of shared clonotypes between healthy human individuals. General study points: Between several donors, naive CD4 clonotypes were shared at a level of about 5%.

CD8 cells regarded as naive lacked CD45RO, were positively chosen for CCR7, and omitted terminally differentiated effector memory CD45RA+ cells. The donors were all Caucasian adults (living in Nashville, Tennessee). V gave up 6 bases and J gave up 4 bases, with 12 bases separating them. The CDR3 contains 14 residues. Germline V gene lookup returns CDR1 MNHEY and CDR2 SVGAGI. The run depth of the assay was deep. It was across several immunoSEQ plates that each subset's genomic DNA was evenly split. Some clones are missing from TCRdb's copy, which holds only in-frame ones; the method was immunoSEQ multiplex PCR. The profile covers some 2 million clones, with over 85% appearing a single time and 0.9% to 1.5% taken by the ten largest. A note on this clone: Its antigen is still unknown.

The rearrangement uses TRBV6-5 and TRBJ1-4, with D possibly being TRBD1 (6 bases). The sequenced sample was naive CD8+ T cells sorted from blood. This TCR was sampled from a man in his late teens or twenties in good health. DNA for the CDR3: TGTGCCAGCAGCCAGGACAGATTTAATGAAAAACTGTTTTTT. Translating gives CASSQDRFNEKLFF.